This T cell receptor beta chain came from a study of blood T cell repertoires in COVID-19. The CDR3 extends over 15 amino acids. V dropped 5 bases and J dropped 5; count of bases not matched to a gene: 10. Germline assignment: CDR1 SGHNT and CDR2 YYREEE (reference sequence). Participant ages covered about 18 to 89 years across 20 to 30 US areas. In assigning cohorts, the study relied on participant-reported clinical history. As handled by the study authors: Quantification of nucleated cells was approximated via reference gene primer amplification. Profiled with immunoSEQ multiplex PCR; TCRdb holds only in-frame clones, not every one. V and J calls and clone size are those listed in that table; D and trimming were worked out from the DNA. The profile shows fewer than 200,000 clones, 85% to 90% of them singletons.

This chain connects TRBV5-4 to TRBJ2-5, with TRBD1 matching 9 bases. The sample was PBMCs or T cells enriched from blood (not recorded which). The TCR was taken from a woman between 40 and 50 years old in a cohort exposed to, infected with or recovered from COVID-19 (not recorded which). The CDR3 coding sequence is TGTGCCAGCAGACAGGACAGGGGATTGGGGGAGACCCAGTACTTC. This gives the protein CASRQDRGLGETQYF.